This is a list of T cell receptor beta chains from one sample in a study of CD8+ T cells in alopecia areata. The repertoire was sequenced with immunoSEQ multiplex PCR; TCRdb's copy has only in-frame clones and lacks some. Of 65,000 to 95,000 clones listed, 51% were seen once; the top ten hold roughly 6%. What was sequenced was NKG2D-high CD8+ T cells sorted from blood. These receptor sequences come from a human donor with alopecia areata. Each CDR3 is given with its conserved first and last residue. A D gene is named only where the DNA matches it firmly. The size entry is marked missing in some rows and otherwise reads once, few, many or a size class.

D gene,V gene,clone size,J gene,CDR3 DNA,CDR3 protein
TRBD1,TRBV27,.,TRBJ2-2,TGTGCCAGCAGTTATAGACAGGGTGGAAACGGGGAGCTGTTTTTT,CASSYRQGGNGELFF
.,TRBV27,once,TRBJ2-5,TGTGCCAGCAGTTTAAACCCACAGGGACGGGAGACCCAGTACTTC,CASSLNPQGRETQYF
.,TRBV29-1,few,TRBJ1-5,TGCAGCGTTGAAGATCCCGGGAGCAATCAGCCCCAGCATTTT,CSVEDPGSNQPQHF
.,TRBV30,.,TRBJ2-6,TGTGCCTGGAGTGAATTTTACGGGGGCCCAGGGGCCAACGTCCTGACTTTC,CAWSEFYGGPGANVLTF
.,TRBV30,.,TRBJ1-1,TGTGCCTGGAGTGTGCGGGTCACTGAAGCTTTCTTT,CAWSVRVTEAFF
TRBD1,TRBV29-1,.,TRBJ2-7,TGCAGCGTTGAACCGGGACAGGGGGAGTACGAGCAGTACTTC,CSVEPGQGEYEQYF
.,TRBV9,.,TRBJ1-2,TGTGCCAGCAGCGCTCCTCCAGCCAGTGGAACTAACTATGGCTACACCTTC,CASSAPPASGTNYGYTF
TRBD2,TRBV5-1,.,TRBJ2-1,TGCGCCAGCAGCCCGGAACTAGCGGGAGCCTACAATGAGCAGTTCTTC,CASSPELAGAYNEQFF
.,TRBV7-9,medium-sized,TRBJ1-2,TGTGCCAGCAGCTTAGTTCCGAGTAACTATGGCTACACCTTC,CASSLVPSNYGYTF
TRBD2,TRBV7-6,.,TRBJ2-1,TGTGCCAGCAGCTTAGCTAGCGGGTACAATGAGCAGTTCTTC,CASSLASGYNEQFF
.,TRBV9,.,TRBJ2-3,TGTGCCAGCAGCGTAGAAGGGGATCCCACAGATACGCAGTATTTT,CASSVEGDPTDTQYF
.,TRBV5-4,few,TRBJ2-7,TGTGCCAGCAGCGTGGGAGCCTCCTACGAGCAGTACTTC,CASSVGASYEQYF
TRBD2,TRBV4-3,.,TRBJ2-1,TGCGCCAGCAGTCACGAGGCTAGCGGGACGGACGACAATGAGCAGTTCTTC,CASSHEASGTDDNEQFF
.,TRBV13,.,TRBJ2-7,TGTGCCAGCAGCCCCGGGGACACCTCCTACGAGCAGTACTTC,CASSPGDTSYEQYF
.,TRBV5-1,.,TRBJ2-7,TGCGCCAGCAGCGATCTAACCCGGGGGCCCCACGAGCAGTACTTC,CASSDLTRGPHEQYF
.,TRBV28,.,TRBJ1-6,TGTGCCAGCAGTCACCAAGCACCCCTCCACTTT,CASSHQAPLHF
.,TRBV25-1,.,TRBJ2-3,TGTGCCTCAAAGGGCGGAGATACGCAGTATTTT,CASKGGDTQYF
.,TRBV2,.,TRBJ2-1,TGTGCCAGCAGTGACCGGGGACACTACAATGAGCAGTTCTTC,CASSDRGHYNEQFF
TRBD2,TRBV27,.,TRBJ2-5,TGTGCCAGCAGTTCCCCGGGTAGCGGGGGCGAGGAGACCCAGTACTTC,CASSSPGSGGEETQYF
TRBD1,TRBV4-2,.,TRBJ1-5,TGTGCCAGCAGCCAAAAGCTAATGTCTCAGGGGGATCAGCCCCAGCATTTT,CASSQKLMSQGDQPQHF
.,TRBV2,.,TRBJ2-3,TGTGCCAGCAAGGGGAAGGGGGGATACACAGATACGCAGTATTTT,CASKGKGGYTDTQYF
TRBD1,TRBV7-9,few,TRBJ2-5,TGTGCCAGCAGCCGGGACAGGACGCAAGAGACCCAGTACTTC,CASSRDRTQETQYF
TRBD1,TRBV29-1,few,TRBJ1-1,TGCAGCGTTAGGACAGGGGAAAGTTCTGAAGCTTTCTTT,CSVRTGESSEAFF
.,TRBV10-3,few,TRBJ2-7,TGTGCCATGGGGATTGGCGACGAGCAGTACTTC,CAMGIGDEQYF
TRBD2,TRBV27,.,TRBJ2-7,TGTGCCAGCAGTGTGCGGGGGGGTTATGAGCAGTACTTC,CASSVRGGYEQYF
.,TRBV5-1,.,TRBJ2-7,TGCGCCAGCAGCTTGTGGCCTTCACCACCTCCCTCCTACGAGCAGTACTTC,CASSLWPSPPPSYEQYF
.,TRBV29-1,.,TRBJ2-7,TGCAGCGTTGGACCAGCCGTCTCCTACGAGCAGTACTTC,CSVGPAVSYEQYF
TRBD1,TRBV4-1,.,TRBJ2-7,TGCGCCAGCAGCCAAGGGGACAGGGTCGGAACCTACGAGCAGTACTTC,CASSQGDRVGTYEQYF
.,TRBV7-2,.,TRBJ2-1,TGTGCCAGCAGGGGCCTCTCCAATGAGCAGTTCTTC,CASRGLSNEQFF
.,TRBV27,.,TRBJ2-7,TGTGCCAGCAGGCGAGGATACGAGCAGTACTTC,CASRRGYEQYF
.,TRBV18,.,TRBJ2-3,TGTGCCAGCTCACCACCGGAGGGGGCGAGCACAGATACGCAGTATTTT,CASSPPEGASTDTQYF
.,TRBV13,.,TRBJ2-3,TGTGCCAGCAGCTTAGAGTGGCGTCCAGATACGCAGTATTTT,CASSLEWRPDTQYF
.,TRBV7-2,.,TRBJ2-7,TGTGCCAGCAGCCCTATGAACGGCTACGAGCAGTACTTC,CASSPMNGYEQYF
.,TRBV4-1,once,TRBJ1-1,TGCGCCAGCAGCCAAGCCGACAGAGGAGGAACTGAAGCTTTCTTT,CASSQADRGGTEAFF
.,TRBV7-9,few,TRBJ1-1,TGTGCCAGCAGCTCTGACGGCCCTGAAGCTTTCTTT,CASSSDGPEAFF
.,TRBV2,.,TRBJ2-7,TGTGCCAGCAGGGAAAAGCCCTACGAGCAGTACTTC,CASREKPYEQYF
TRBD2,TRBV30,.,TRBJ2-1,TGTGCCTGGAGTGCAGCGGGAGTAGCAAATGAGCAGTTCTTC,CAWSAAGVANEQFF
TRBD1,TRBV11-2,.,TRBJ2-2,TGTGCCAGCTCCGGGATTTCGGACAGGGGGTCCGGGGAGCTGTTTTTT,CASSGISDRGSGELFF
TRBD2,TRBV29-1,.,TRBJ2-1,TGCAGCGTTCGAGTAGCGGGATCCTACAATGAGCAGTTCTTC,CSVRVAGSYNEQFF
TRBD1,TRBV5-6,.,TRBJ2-7,TGTGCCAGCAGCTCGACAGGGGGAGAGCAGTACTTC,CASSSTGGEQYF
TRBD1,TRBV29-1,.,TRBJ2-7,TGCAGCGTTCCCATCGGGACAGCTGACTACGAGCAGTACTTC,CSVPIGTADYEQYF
TRBD2,TRBV27,.,TRBJ2-7,TGTGCCAGCAGTTCGGGACTAGCGGGAAACGACGAGCAGTACTTC,CASSSGLAGNDEQYF
.,TRBV13,.,TRBJ2-3,TGTGCCAGCAGTTCCGCGACTAGCACAGATACGCAGTATTTT,CASSSATSTDTQYF
.,TRBV6-5,.,TRBJ1-2,TGTGCCAGCAGTTCGGGCAGCCCTTTCTATGGCTACACCTTC,CASSSGSPFYGYTF
.,TRBV27,.,TRBJ2-5,TGTGCCAGCAGTTTATGGGGATCGGCCGGGGCGACGGAGACCCAGTACTTC,CASSLWGSAGATETQYF
.,TRBV6-1,once,TRBJ2-3,TGTGCCAGCAGTGAATTGGCGGAGAAGGGAGATACGCAGTATTTT,CASSELAEKGDTQYF
.,TRBV7-9,.,TRBJ1-1,TGTGCCAGCAGCTTGACCCTCAGCACTGAAGCTTTCTTT,CASSLTLSTEAFF
TRBD2,TRBV2,.,TRBJ2-5,TGTGCCACCCGGGGGGGCCGACAAGAGACCCAGTACTTC,CATRGGRQETQYF
TRBD1,TRBV2,.,TRBJ1-6,TGTGCCAGCAGTGAATGGGGGACAGGGAGTTCACCCCTCCACTTT,CASSEWGTGSSPLHF
TRBD2,TRBV29-1,few,TRBJ2-7,TGCAGCGTTGACGGACTAGCGGGGGACTACGAGCAGTACTTC,CSVDGLAGDYEQYF
.,TRBV27,.,TRBJ2-7,TGTGCCAGCAGTGTATACGGGGGGCAGCCGTACTTC,CASSVYGGQPYF
.,TRBV28,few,TRBJ2-7,TGTGCCAGCAGTTTCTCCTCCTACGAGCAGTACTTC,CASSFSSYEQYF
.,TRBV28,few,TRBJ1-3,TGTGCCAGCAGTTTTAACCTTGGGGGAAACACCATATATTTT,CASSFNLGGNTIYF
TRBD2,TRBV30,.,TRBJ2-5,TGTGCCTGGCGCCACTGGGGGGGTACAGAGACCCAGTACTTC,CAWRHWGGTETQYF
TRBD1,TRBV7-2,few,TRBJ1-4,TGTGCCAGCAGCTCCGGGACAGGCGAAAAACTGTTTTTT,CASSSGTGEKLFF